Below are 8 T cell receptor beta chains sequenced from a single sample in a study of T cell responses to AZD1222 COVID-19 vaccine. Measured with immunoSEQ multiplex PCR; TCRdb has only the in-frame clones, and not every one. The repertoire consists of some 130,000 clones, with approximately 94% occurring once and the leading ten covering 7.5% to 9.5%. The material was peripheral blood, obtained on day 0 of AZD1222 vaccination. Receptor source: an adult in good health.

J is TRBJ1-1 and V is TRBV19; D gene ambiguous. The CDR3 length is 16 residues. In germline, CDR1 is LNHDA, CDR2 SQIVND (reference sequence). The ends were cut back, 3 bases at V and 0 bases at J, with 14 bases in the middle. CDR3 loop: CASSIGSPMMNTEAFF. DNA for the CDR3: TGTGCCAGTAGTATTGGCAGTCCTATGATGAACACTGAAGCTTTCTTT.

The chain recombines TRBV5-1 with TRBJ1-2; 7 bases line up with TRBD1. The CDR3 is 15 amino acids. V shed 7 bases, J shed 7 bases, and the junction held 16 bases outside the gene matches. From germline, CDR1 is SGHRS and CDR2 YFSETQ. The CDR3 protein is CASGLSPGQQAGYTF. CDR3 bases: TGCGCCAGCGGTCTCAGCCCGGGACAGCAAGCTGGCTACACCTTC. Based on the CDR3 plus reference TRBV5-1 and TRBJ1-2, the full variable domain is KAGVTQTPRYLIKTRGQQVTLSCSPISGHRSVSWYQQTPGQGLQFLFEYFSETQRNKGNFPGRFSGRQFSNSRSEMNVSTLELGDSALYLCASGLSPGQQAGYTFGSGTRLTVV.

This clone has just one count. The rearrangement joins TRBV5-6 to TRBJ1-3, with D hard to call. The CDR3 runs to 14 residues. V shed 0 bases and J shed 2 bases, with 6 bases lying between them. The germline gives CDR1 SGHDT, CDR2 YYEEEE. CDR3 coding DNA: TGTGCCAGCAGCTTGGTCGGGGCTGGAAACACCATATATTTT. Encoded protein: CASSLVGAGNTIYF.

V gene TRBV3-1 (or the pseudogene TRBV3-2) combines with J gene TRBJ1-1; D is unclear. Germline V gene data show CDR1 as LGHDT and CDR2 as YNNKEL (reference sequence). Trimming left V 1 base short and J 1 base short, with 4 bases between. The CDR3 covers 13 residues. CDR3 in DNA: TGTGCCAGCAGCCAAGCCCAGAACACTGAAGCTTTCTTT. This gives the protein CASSQAQNTEAFF.

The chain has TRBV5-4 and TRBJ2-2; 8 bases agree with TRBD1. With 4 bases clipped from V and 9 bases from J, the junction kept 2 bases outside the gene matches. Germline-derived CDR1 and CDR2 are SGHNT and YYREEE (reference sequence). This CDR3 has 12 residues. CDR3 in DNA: TGTGCCAGCAGCGGACAGGGAAGGGAGCTGTTTTTT. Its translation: CASSGQGRELFF.

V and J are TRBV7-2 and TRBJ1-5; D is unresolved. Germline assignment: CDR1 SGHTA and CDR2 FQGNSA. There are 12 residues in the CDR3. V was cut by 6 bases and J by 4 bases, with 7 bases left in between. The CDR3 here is CASSGGNQPQHF. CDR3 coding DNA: TGTGCCAGCAGTGGCGGAAATCAGCCCCAGCATTTT.

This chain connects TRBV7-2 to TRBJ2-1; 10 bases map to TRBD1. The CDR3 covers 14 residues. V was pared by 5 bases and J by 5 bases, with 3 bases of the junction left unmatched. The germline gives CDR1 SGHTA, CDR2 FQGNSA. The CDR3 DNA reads TGTGCCAGCAGCCCGGGACAGGGGCACAATGAGCAGTTCTTC. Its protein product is CASSPGQGHNEQFF.

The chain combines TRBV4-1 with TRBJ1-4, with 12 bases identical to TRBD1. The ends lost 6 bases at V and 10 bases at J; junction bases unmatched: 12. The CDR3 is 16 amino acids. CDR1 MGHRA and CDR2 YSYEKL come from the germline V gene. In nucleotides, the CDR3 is TGCGCCAGCAGACTACCGGGACAGGGGGCGGGCGGAAAACTGTTTTTT. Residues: CASRLPGQGAGGKLFF.